Listed below are T cell receptor beta chains from one sample, sequenced in a study of patients and donors after allogeneic stem cell transplantation. TCRdb fed the RT-PCR reads into MiXCR, producing one record per CDR3 protein. The table lists 900,000 to 1,000,000 distinct CDR3 sequences, around 17% of them singletons. The sequenced sample was blood, either unsorted or a sorted T cell fraction (not recorded which). These receptors came from a human donor who was either an allogeneic HSCT recipient or a stem cell or donor lymphocyte infusion donor (not recorded which). It is not recorded whose cells these are; they may come from a transplant donor. Both conserved end residues are part of each CDR3. The D gene is left open where the match is weak. Where a row states a size, it is once, few, many or the class of an expanded clone; other rows omit it.

j_gene,d_gene,abundance,v_gene,CDR3aa,CDR3nt
TRBJ1-6,TRBD1,-,TRBV4-2,CASSIGGESYSPLHF,TGTGCCAGCAGCATAGGGGGCGAATCGTATTCACCCCTCCACTTT
TRBJ2-1,TRBD2,-,TRBV29-1,CSVSALGTSRRNEQFF,TGCAGCGTTTCAGCCCTCGGGACTAGCCGCCGTAATGAGCAGTTCTTC
TRBJ1-6,TRBD1,-,TRBV12-3/TRBV12-4,CASSPLTDRANSPLHF,TGTGCCAGCAGTCCACTAACGGACAGGGCAAATTCACCCCTCCACTTT
TRBJ2-1,-,-,TRBV24-1,CATSDSGRSYNEQFF,TGTGCCACCAGTGATTCAGGGAGGTCCTACAATGAGCAGTTCTTC
TRBJ2-7,-,-,TRBV13,CASSGSWTSYEQYF,TGTGCCAGCAGCGGGTCTTGGACTTCCTACGAGCAGTACTTC
TRBJ1-3,-,-,TRBV10-3,CAISGTAGNTIYF,TGTGCCATCAGTGGGACCGCTGGAAACACCATATATTTT
TRBJ2-3,TRBD1,few,TRBV10-3,CAISWTGGGTDTQYF,TGTGCCATCAGTTGGACAGGGGGCGGCACAGATACGCAGTATTTT
TRBJ2-1,-,once,TRBV21-1,CASRTPDSRNEQFF,TGTGCCAGCAGGACCCCCGACAGCAGGAATGAGCAGTTCTTC
TRBJ2-1,TRBD2,few,TRBV4-3,CASSQGPSGGQYNEQFF,TGCGCCAGCAGCCAGGGGCCTAGCGGGGGGCAGTACAATGAGCAGTTCTTC
TRBJ2-3,-,few,TRBV5-1,CASSDIRPGGSVDTQYF,TGCGCCAGCAGCGACATTAGGCCAGGTGGTTCGGTAGATACGCAGTATTTT
TRBJ2-1,TRBD2,-,TRBV9,CASSVSSGSDNEQFF,TGTGCCAGCAGCGTATCCAGCGGGAGTGATAATGAGCAGTTCTTC
TRBJ2-7,-,few,TRBV4-2,CASSQDPSSAGLSYEQYF,TGTGCCAGCAGCCAAGATCCAAGTTCGGCAGGGCTCTCCTACGAGCAGTACTTC
TRBJ1-2,TRBD1,-,TRBV6-5,CASSYGGQALGYTF,TGTGCCAGCAGTTACGGGGGACAGGCCCTGGGCTACACCTTC
TRBJ2-1,-,-,TRBV29-1,CSVGAANEQFF,TGCAGCGTTGGCGCCGCCAATGAGCAGTTCTTC
TRBJ2-7,-,-,TRBV6-5,CASSLLPDAYEQYF,TGTGCCAGCAGTCTACTCCCCGACGCCTACGAGCAGTACTTC
TRBJ1-5,-,-,TRBV21-1,CASSKAEPQHF,TGTGCCAGCAGCAAAGCCGAGCCCCAGCATTTT
TRBJ2-1,-,few,TRBV11-1,CASSLDRLGTVYEQFF,TGTGCCAGCAGCTTAGATCGGCTCGGGACTGTGTATGAGCAGTTCTTC
TRBJ1-2,-,-,TRBV12-3/TRBV12-4,CASSLRPSDLYGYTF,TGTGCCAGCAGTTTAAGACCCTCCGACCTATATGGCTACACCTTC
TRBJ1-2,-,-,TRBV5-1,CASSSTGFNYGYTF,TGCGCCAGCAGCTCCACAGGGTTTAACTATGGCTACACCTTC
TRBJ1-1,-,many,TRBV12-3/TRBV12-4,CASISRQGITMNTEAFF,TGTGCCAGCATTTCGAGGCAGGGAATTACTATGAACACTGAAGCTTTCTTT
TRBJ2-3,-,few,TRBV9,CASSVERAYTDTQYF,TGTGCCAGCAGCGTAGAACGGGCCTACACAGATACGCAGTATTTT
TRBJ2-1,TRBD2,-,TRBV6-1,CASSSRRPAGGSYNEQFF,TGTGCCAGCAGCTCCCGCCGTCCCGCGGGAGGTTCCTACAATGAGCAGTTCTTC
TRBJ2-2,-,-,TRBV27,CASRLKGINTGELFF,TGTGCCAGCCGTCTTAAGGGGATAAACACCGGGGAGCTGTTTTTT
TRBJ2-1,-,many,TRBV12-3/TRBV12-4,CASSFSRGSSYNEQFF,TGTGCCAGCAGTTTTTCCCGGGGTAGCTCCTACAATGAGCAGTTCTTC
TRBJ1-1,TRBD1,-,TRBV29-1,CSGGQGMNTEAFF,TGCAGCGGCGGACAGGGTATGAACACTGAAGCTTTCTTT
TRBJ1-1,TRBD1,many,TRBV29-1,CSVARTGANTEAFF,TGCAGCGTTGCTAGGACAGGGGCGAACACTGAAGCTTTCTTT
TRBJ2-1,TRBD2,few,TRBV15,CATSREQGSGRGDEQFF,TGTGCCACCAGCAGAGAACAAGGCAGCGGGAGAGGTGATGAGCAGTTCTTC
TRBJ2-4,-,few,TRBV6-1,CASSLGGPVPKNIQYF,TGTGCCAGCAGTCTAGGGGGGCCGGTCCCCAAAAACATTCAGTACTTC
TRBJ2-7,-,few,TRBV29-1,CSVEDSQAGTSYEQYF,TGCAGCGTTGAAGATTCTCAGGCAGGGACCTCCTACGAGCAGTACTTC
TRBJ2-2,-,-,TRBV7-9,CASSPAGAYPGELFF,TGTGCCAGCAGCCCAGCAGGGGCCTACCCCGGGGAGCTGTTTTTT
TRBJ2-7,-,few,TRBV12-3/TRBV12-4,CASSSYRDYEQYF,TGTGCCAGCAGTTCCTACAGGGACTACGAGCAGTACTTC
TRBJ2-4,-,few,TRBV5-1,CASSLNSQAGNIQYF,TGCGCCAGCAGCTTGAACTCACAGGCCGGAAACATTCAGTACTTC
TRBJ2-7,TRBD2,few,TRBV27,CASSDLAGLYEQYF,TGTGCCAGCAGTGATCTAGCGGGCCTTTACGAGCAGTACTTC
TRBJ1-1,-,-,TRBV20-1,CSARNPGRYTEAFF,TGCAGTGCTAGAAACCCAGGGAGGTACACTGAAGCTTTCTTT
TRBJ2-1,-,-,TRBV2,CASKKVWDEQFF,TGTGCCAGCAAAAAAGTATGGGATGAGCAGTTCTTC
TRBJ1-1,-,-,TRBV15,CATSREGAGSSEAFF,TGTGCCACCAGCAGAGAGGGGGCAGGGAGTTCTGAAGCTTTCTTT
TRBJ1-1,-,few,TRBV7-9,CASSLAVRRNTEAFF,TGTGCCAGCAGCTTAGCGGTACGGAGGAACACTGAAGCTTTCTTT